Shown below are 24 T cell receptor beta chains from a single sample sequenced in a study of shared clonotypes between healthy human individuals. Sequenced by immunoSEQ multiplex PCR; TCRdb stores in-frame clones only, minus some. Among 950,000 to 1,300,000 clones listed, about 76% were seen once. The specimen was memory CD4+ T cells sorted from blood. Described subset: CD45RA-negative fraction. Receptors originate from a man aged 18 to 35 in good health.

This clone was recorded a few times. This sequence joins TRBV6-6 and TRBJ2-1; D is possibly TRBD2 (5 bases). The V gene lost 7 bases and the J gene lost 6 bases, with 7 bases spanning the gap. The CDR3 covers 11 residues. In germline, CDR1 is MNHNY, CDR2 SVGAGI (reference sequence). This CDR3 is CASTDFNEQFF. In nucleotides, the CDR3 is TGTGCCAGCACGGACTTCAATGAGCAGTTCTTC.

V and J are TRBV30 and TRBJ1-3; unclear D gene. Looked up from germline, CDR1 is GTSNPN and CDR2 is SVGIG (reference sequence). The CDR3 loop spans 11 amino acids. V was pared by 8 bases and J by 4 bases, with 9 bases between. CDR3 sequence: CALGLGNTIYF. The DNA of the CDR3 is TGTGCCCTCGGGCTCGGAAACACCATATATTTT.

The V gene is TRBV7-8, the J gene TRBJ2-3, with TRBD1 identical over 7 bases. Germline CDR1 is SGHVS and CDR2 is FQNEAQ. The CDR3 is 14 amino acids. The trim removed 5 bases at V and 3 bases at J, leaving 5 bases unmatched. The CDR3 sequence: CASSPQQGTDTQYF. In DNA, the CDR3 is TGTGCCAGCAGCCCGCAACAGGGGACAGATACGCAGTATTTT.

The CDR3 sequence: CASSYSEGYTEAFF. In DNA, the CDR3 is TGTGCCAGCAGTTACTCAGAGGGTTACACTGAAGCTTTCTTT. V is TRBV6-5 and J is TRBJ1-1; D is ambiguous. Germline V gives CDR1 MNHEY, CDR2 SVGAGI. CDR3 length: 14 amino acids. V was cut by 0 bases and J by 3 bases, with 8 bases left in between.

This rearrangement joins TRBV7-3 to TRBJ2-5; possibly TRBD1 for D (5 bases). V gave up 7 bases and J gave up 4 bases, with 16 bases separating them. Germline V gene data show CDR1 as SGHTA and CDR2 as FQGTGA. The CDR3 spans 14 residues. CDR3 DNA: TGTGCCAGCACCTTTACCAGGGTCGTAGAGACCCAGTACTTC. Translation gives CASTFTRVVETQYF. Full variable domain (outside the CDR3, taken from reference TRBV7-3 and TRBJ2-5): GAGVSQTPSNKVTEKGKYVELRCDPISGHTALYWYRQSLGQGPEFLIYFQGTGAADDSGLPNDRFFAVRPEGSVSTLKIQRTERGDSAVYLCASTFTRVVETQYFGPGTRLLVL.

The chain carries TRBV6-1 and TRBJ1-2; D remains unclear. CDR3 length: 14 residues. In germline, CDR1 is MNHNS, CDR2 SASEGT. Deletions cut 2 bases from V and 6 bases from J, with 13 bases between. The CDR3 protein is CASSESMALDGYTF. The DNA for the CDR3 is TGTGCCAGCAGTGAATCGATGGCCCTGGATGGCTACACCTTC.

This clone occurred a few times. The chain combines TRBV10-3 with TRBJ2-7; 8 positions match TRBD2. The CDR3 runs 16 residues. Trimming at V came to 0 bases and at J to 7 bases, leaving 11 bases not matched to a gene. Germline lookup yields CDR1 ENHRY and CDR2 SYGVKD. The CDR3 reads CAISESSSGSIWEQYF. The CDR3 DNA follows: TGTGCCATCAGTGAGTCTTCCAGCGGGAGCATTTGGGAGCAGTACTTC.

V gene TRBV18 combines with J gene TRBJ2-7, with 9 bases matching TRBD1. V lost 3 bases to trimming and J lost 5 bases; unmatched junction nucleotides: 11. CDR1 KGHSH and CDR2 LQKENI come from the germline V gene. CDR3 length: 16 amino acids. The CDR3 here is CASSPFPGQGTNEQYF. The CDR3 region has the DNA TGTGCCAGCTCACCGTTCCCGGGACAGGGAACAAACGAGCAGTACTTC.

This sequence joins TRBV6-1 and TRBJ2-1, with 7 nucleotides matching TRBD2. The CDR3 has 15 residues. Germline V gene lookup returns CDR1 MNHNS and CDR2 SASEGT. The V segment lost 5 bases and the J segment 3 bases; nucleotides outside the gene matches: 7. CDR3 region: CASSRVAGDYNEQFF. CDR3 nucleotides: TGTGCCAGCAGTAGGGTTGCGGGGGACTACAATGAGCAGTTCTTC.

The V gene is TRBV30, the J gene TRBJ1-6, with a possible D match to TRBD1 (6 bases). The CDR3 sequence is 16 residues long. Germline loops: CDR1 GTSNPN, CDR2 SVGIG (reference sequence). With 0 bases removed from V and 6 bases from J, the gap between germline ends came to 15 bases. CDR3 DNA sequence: TGTGCCTGGAGTGTCTCGGGGGCAGGCAGTAATTCACCCCTCCACTTT. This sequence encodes CAWSVSGAGSNSPLHF.

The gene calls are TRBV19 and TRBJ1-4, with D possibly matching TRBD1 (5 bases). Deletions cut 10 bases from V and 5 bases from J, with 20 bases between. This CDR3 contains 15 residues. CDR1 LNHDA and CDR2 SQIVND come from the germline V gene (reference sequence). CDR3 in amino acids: CATHPPGTGNEKLFF. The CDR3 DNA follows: TGTGCCACCCACCCCCCCGGGACGGGGAATGAAAAACTGTTTTTT.

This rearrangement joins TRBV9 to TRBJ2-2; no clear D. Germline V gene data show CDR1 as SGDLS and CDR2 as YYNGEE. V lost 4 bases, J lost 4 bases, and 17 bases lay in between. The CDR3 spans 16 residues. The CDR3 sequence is CASSLSQAVGTGELFF. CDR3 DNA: TGTGCCAGCAGCCTTTCGCAGGCTGTTGGCACCGGGGAGCTGTTTTTT.

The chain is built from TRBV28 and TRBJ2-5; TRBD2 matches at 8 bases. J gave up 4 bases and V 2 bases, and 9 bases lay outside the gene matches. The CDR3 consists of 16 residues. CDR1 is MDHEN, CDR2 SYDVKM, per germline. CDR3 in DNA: TGTGCCAGCAGTTTAACAGGCCAGGGACTAGGAGAGACCCAGTACTTC. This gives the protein CASSLTGQGLGETQYF.

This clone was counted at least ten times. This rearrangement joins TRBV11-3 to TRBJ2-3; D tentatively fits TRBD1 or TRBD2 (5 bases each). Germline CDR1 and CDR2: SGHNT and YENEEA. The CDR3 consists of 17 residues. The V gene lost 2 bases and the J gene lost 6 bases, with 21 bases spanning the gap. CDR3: CASSLSGDPQGLDTQYF. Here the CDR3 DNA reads TGTGCCAGCAGCTTATCCGGGGACCCCCAAGGACTGGATACGCAGTATTTT.

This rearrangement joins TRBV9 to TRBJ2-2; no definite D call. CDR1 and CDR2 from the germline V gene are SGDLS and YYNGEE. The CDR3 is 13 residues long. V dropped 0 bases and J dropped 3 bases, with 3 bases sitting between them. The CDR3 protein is CASSVEYTGELFF. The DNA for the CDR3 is TGTGCCAGCAGCGTAGAGTACACCGGGGAGCTGTTTTTT.

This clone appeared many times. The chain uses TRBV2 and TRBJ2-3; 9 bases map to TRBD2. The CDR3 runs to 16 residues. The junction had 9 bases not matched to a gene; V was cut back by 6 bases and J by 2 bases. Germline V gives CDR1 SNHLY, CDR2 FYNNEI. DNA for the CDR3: TGTGCCAGCAGAGACCTGACTAGCGGAAACACAGATACGCAGTATTTT. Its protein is CASRDLTSGNTDTQYF. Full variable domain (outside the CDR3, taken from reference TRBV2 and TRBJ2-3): EPEVTQTPSHQVTQMGQEVILRCVPISNHLYFYWYRQILGQKVEFLVSFYNNEISEKSEIFDDQFSVERPDGSNFTLKIRSTKLEDSAMYFCASRDLTSGNTDTQYFGPGTRLTVL.

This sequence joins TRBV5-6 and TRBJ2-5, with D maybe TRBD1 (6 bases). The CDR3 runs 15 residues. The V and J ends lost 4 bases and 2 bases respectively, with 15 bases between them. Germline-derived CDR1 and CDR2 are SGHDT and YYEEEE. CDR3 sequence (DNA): TGTGCCAGCAGCCAACGCCTGACAGGACAAGAGACCCAGTACTTC. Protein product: CASSQRLTGQETQYF.

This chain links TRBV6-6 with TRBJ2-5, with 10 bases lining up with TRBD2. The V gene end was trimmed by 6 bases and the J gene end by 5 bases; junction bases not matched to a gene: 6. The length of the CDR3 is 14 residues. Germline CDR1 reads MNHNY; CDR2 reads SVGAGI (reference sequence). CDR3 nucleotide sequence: TGTGCCAGCAGATCAGCGGGGGGGTGGGAGACCCAGTACTTC. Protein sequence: CASRSAGGWETQYF.

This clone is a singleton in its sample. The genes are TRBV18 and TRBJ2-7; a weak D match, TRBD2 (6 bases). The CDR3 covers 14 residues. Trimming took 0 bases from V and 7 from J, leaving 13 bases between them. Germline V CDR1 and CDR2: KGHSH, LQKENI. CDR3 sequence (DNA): TGTGCCAGCTCACCACCGGCCAACGGAGGGGAGCAGTACTTC. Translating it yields CASSPPANGGEQYF.

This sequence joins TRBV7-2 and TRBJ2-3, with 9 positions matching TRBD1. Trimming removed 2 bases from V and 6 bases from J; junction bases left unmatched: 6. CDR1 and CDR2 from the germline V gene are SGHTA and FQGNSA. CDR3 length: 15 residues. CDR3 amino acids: CASSLSGQGSDTQYF. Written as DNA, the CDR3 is TGTGCCAGCAGCTTATCGGGACAGGGATCGGATACGCAGTATTTT.

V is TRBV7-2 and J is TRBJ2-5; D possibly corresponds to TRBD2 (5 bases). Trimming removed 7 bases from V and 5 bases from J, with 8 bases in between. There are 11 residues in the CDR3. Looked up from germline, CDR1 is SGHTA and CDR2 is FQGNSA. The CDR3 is CASTRGETQYF. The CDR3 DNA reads TGTGCCAGCACCCGAGGGGAGACCCAGTACTTC.

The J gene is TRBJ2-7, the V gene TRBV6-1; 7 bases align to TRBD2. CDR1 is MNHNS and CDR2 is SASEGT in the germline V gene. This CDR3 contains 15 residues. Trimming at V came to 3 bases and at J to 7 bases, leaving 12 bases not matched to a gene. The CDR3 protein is CASSEFTGGWSEQYF. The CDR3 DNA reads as TGTGCCAGCAGTGAGTTTACGGGGGGATGGAGTGAGCAGTACTTC.

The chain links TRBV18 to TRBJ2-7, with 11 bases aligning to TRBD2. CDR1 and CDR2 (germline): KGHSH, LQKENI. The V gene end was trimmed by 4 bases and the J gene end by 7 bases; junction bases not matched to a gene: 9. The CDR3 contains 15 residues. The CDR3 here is CASSQIAGGLFEQYF. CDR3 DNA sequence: TGTGCCAGCTCACAGATAGCGGGGGGGCTCTTTGAGCAGTACTTC.

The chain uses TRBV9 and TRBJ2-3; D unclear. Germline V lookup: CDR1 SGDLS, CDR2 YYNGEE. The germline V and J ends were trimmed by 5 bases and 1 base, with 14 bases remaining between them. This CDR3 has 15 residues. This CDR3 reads CASSADTARTDTQYF. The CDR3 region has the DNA TGTGCCAGCAGTGCCGACACCGCCCGCACAGATACGCAGTATTTT. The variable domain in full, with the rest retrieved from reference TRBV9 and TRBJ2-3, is DSGVTQTPKHLITATGQRVTLRCSPRSGDLSVYWYQQSLDQGLQFLIQYYNGEERAKGNILERFSAQQFPDLHSELNLSSLELGDSALYFCASSADTARTDTQYFGPGTRLTVL.